One sample yielded the 20 T cell receptor beta chains listed below, sequenced in a study of OX40 agonist ivuxolimab in advanced cancers. Library generation was performed with the immunoSEQ multiplex PCR assay. TCRdb took this table from immuneACCESS and kept in-frame rearrangements with V and J called. Such tables lack part of the clones; where checked against another copy, unresolved V genes explain under half of the gap, and the rest is unexplained. This sample has 35,000 to 55,000 clones in its table, and 85% to 95% of those were observed once. Of the sample, approximately 9.9% is held by the ten largest clones. The starting material was CD4+ or CD8+ T cells sorted from blood, obtained in a trial of the OX40 agonist ivuxolimab. These receptors were collected from an adult with an advanced solid tumor such as melanoma, head and neck, liver or kidney cancer.

This chain connects TRBV9 to TRBJ2-7; D not resolved. With 3 bases removed from V and 3 bases from J, the gap between germline ends came to 19 bases. The CDR3 is made up of 16 amino acids. Per germline, CDR1 SGDLS and CDR2 YYNGEE. The DNA for the CDR3 is TGTGCCAGCAGCGGACGCCCAGTCTGGGCTTTCTACGAGCAGTACTTC. This translates into CASSGRPVWAFYEQYF. Together with reference TRBV9 and TRBJ2-7, the CDR3 gives the full variable domain: DSGVTQTPKHLITATGQRVTLRCSPRSGDLSVYWYQQSLDQGLQFLIQYYNGEERAKGNILERFSAQQFPDLHSELNLSSLELGDSALYFCASSGRPVWAFYEQYFGPGTRLTVT.

The chain joins TRBV11-2 to TRBJ2-7, with a tentative D call TRBD2 (6 bases). Germline V gene lookup returns CDR1 SGHAT and CDR2 FQNNGV. The CDR3 totals 14 residues. The V end lost 6 bases, the J end lost 2 bases, and 14 bases lay between the germline ends. CDR3 in DNA: TGTGCCAGCAGATGGCAGGAGGGCCCCTACGAGCAGTACTTC. This gives the protein CASRWQEGPYEQYF.

The count of this clone is one. The CDR3 loop is CASSQGDGGAYEKLFF. The CDR3, as DNA: TGCGCCAGCAGCCAAGGCGACGGGGGCGCTTATGAAAAACTGTTTTTT. The chain has TRBV4-3 and TRBJ1-4; the D gene is possibly TRBD1 (6 bases). Germline V CDR1 and CDR2: LGHNA, YSLEER. The CDR3 runs 16 residues. The V gene lost 1 base and the J gene lost 6 bases, with 15 bases spanning the gap.

This rearrangement joins TRBV7-8 to TRBJ2-5; 14 bases fit TRBD2. The CDR3 has 19 residues. V lost 4 bases, J lost 5 bases, and 15 bases stayed unmatched. Germline V lookup: CDR1 SGHVS, CDR2 FQNEAQ. CDR3 DNA: TGTGCCAGCAGCTCGGGACTAGCGGGGGCAGGCCCGGGGTGGGAGACCCAGTACTTC. Amino acid sequence: CASSSGLAGAGPGWETQYF.

The chain employs TRBV4-1 and TRBJ2-7; 8 bases agree with TRBD1. This CDR3 has 14 residues. Germline CDR1 MGHRA, CDR2 YSYEKL. The V and J ends lost 1 base and 4 bases, in that order; junction bases with no gene match: 3. The CDR3 bases are TGCGCCAGCAGCCAAGTCAGGGGGCGGTACGAGCAGTACTTC. It codes for CASSQVRGRYEQYF.

The gene calls are TRBV5-4 and TRBJ2-7; 8 bases agree with TRBD1. Germline CDR1 SGHNT, CDR2 YYREEE (reference sequence). This CDR3 has 12 amino acids. The trim removed 9 bases at V and 5 bases at J, leaving 7 bases unmatched. For the CDR3, the DNA is TGTGCCACCGGGACAGGTACTGACGAGCAGTACTTC. Translating gives CATGTGTDEQYF.

The chain couples TRBV9 to TRBJ1-2; possibly TRBD1 for D (6 bases). This CDR3 region has 16 residues. From germline, CDR1 is SGDLS and CDR2 YYNGEE. V was clipped by 2 bases and J by 3 bases, with 17 bases between them. The CDR3: CASSVRTTGLDYGYTF. The CDR3 coding sequence is TGTGCCAGCAGCGTCCGGACAACAGGGCTCGACTATGGCTACACCTTC.

This chain joins TRBV13 and TRBJ2-3, with D possibly TRBD2 on 6 matching bases. Trimming stripped 5 bases from V and 4 bases from J, with 16 bases between. The germline V gene encodes CDR1 PRHDT and CDR2 FYEKMQ (reference sequence). This CDR3 contains 15 residues. The CDR3 protein is CASSPSPWGADTQYF. CDR3 in DNA: TGTGCCAGCAGCCCCTCCCCTTGGGGGGCAGATACGCAGTATTTT.

This CDR3 is CSVGTGWDGDEQFF. As DNA, the CDR3 is TGCAGCGTCGGGACAGGGTGGGACGGGGATGAGCAGTTCTTC. The chain links TRBV29-1 to TRBJ2-1; 9 nucleotides agree with TRBD1. This CDR3 region has 14 residues. Germline V gives CDR1 SQVTM, CDR2 ANQGSEA. V shed 6 bases and J 8 bases; nucleotides not matched to a gene: 11.

The chain joins TRBV7-2 to TRBJ2-1, with 10 bases identical to TRBD2. CDR1 is SGHTA, CDR2 FQGNSA, per germline. The CDR3 is 15 amino acids. Trimming cost V 7 bases and J 4 bases; bases outside gene matches: 7. CDR3 coding DNA: TGTGCCAGCAACTTTGGACTAGCGGCATACAATGAGCAGTTCTTC. Its protein is CASNFGLAAYNEQFF.

The chain couples TRBV6-9 to TRBJ2-7; 9 bases map to TRBD2. CDR3 length: 13 amino acids. Germline V CDR1 and CDR2: MNHGY, SVAAGI. The V and J ends lost 5 bases and 9 bases, in that order; junction bases with no gene match: 8. The CDR3 region has the DNA TGTGCCAGCAGTCCGGGGGGTAGCGGGAGGCAGTACTTC. Protein: CASSPGGSGRQYF.

This clone was detected only a few times. One end of the junction fails to match germline, which may point to a read error. This chain links TRBV2 with TRBJ2-7; 8 positions agree with TRBD2. This CDR3 is 8 amino acids long. Germline V gene data show CDR1 as SNHLY and CDR2 as FYNNEI. The CDR3 spells CAIREGTF. The CDR3 nucleotides read TGTGCCATCCGGGAGGGGACGTTC.

V is TRBV5-4 and J is TRBJ2-1; D not certain. The length of the CDR3 is 13 residues. V was pared by 3 bases and J by 4 bases, with 8 bases between. Germline-derived CDR1 and CDR2 are SGHNT and YYREEE (reference sequence). CDR3 DNA sequence: TGTGCCAGCAGCTCGGACCAATACAATGAGCAGTTCTTC. It yields the protein CASSSDQYNEQFF.

This chain connects TRBV27 to TRBJ2-7, with TRBD1 identical over 11 bases. Germline CDR1 reads MNHEY; CDR2 reads SMNVEV (reference sequence). The CDR3 spans 15 residues. V dropped 6 bases and J dropped 3; count of bases not matched to a gene: 7. The CDR3, as DNA: TGTGCCAGCAGCGCACCGGGACAGGGGGTCTACGAGCAGTACTTC. Amino acid sequence: CASSAPGQGVYEQYF.

V gene TRBV6-5 combines with J gene TRBJ2-1, with D maybe TRBD1 (6 bases). The germline V and J ends were trimmed by 2 bases and 2 bases, with 13 bases remaining between them. The CDR3 length is 16 residues. CDR1 MNHEY and CDR2 SVGAGI come from the germline V gene. The CDR3 nucleotides read TGTGCCAGCAGTTACGGGCACAGGGAAACCTACAATGAGCAGTTCTTC. Its protein product is CASSYGHRETYNEQFF.

This clone was picked up one time. V gene TRBV7-9 combines with J gene TRBJ2-5; D is perhaps TRBD2 (6 bases). V lost 8 bases and J lost 5, with 12 bases in between. Germline CDR1 is SEHNR and CDR2 is FQNEAQ (reference sequence). This CDR3 comprises 12 residues. CDR3 coding DNA: TGTGCCAGCTCCGATCGGGGGGAGACCCAGTACTTC. Translation gives CASSDRGETQYF.

The CDR3 DNA is TGTGCCAGCAGCCCCCTTGGGGGGTACAGCGAGACCCAGTACTTC. Its protein product is CASSPLGGYSETQYF. The chain links TRBV7-3 to TRBJ2-5, with D perhaps TRBD2 (6 bases). The ends were cut back, 5 bases at V and 5 bases at J, with 18 bases in the middle. Germline CDR1 and CDR2: SGHTA and FQGTGA. CDR3 length equals 15 residues.

V gene TRBV4-3 combines with J gene TRBJ2-7, with a weak D call TRBD1 (5 bases). V dropped 0 bases and J dropped 3 bases, with 9 bases sitting between them. Germline-derived CDR1 and CDR2 are LGHNA and YSLEER. The length of the CDR3 is 14 residues. The CDR3 DNA reads as TGCGCCAGCAGCCAAGAAGCCCAGGGCTACGAGCAGTACTTC. It specifies CASSQEAQGYEQYF.

The chain uses TRBV5-1 and TRBJ2-3; a possible D gene is TRBD2 (8 bases). The V end was cut by 4 bases, the J end by 3 bases, with 30 bases between. The germline V gene encodes CDR1 SGHRS and CDR2 YFSETQ. The CDR3 has 20 residues. The CDR3 DNA follows: TGCGCCAGCAGCCCGGAGTTGACAGGGCCCATTAGCGGGACGACAGATACGCAGTATTTT. Its translation is CASSPELTGPISGTTDTQYF.

The CDR3, as DNA: TGTGCCAGCAGCCAATTGCTAGGCAGAGATGGCTACACCTTC. Translated: CASSQLLGRDGYTF. V and J are TRBV16 and TRBJ1-2; D gene unclear. CDR1 and CDR2 from the germline V gene are KGHSY and FQNENV. With 1 base removed from V and 6 bases from J, the gap between germline ends came to 12 bases. CDR3 length equals 14 residues.